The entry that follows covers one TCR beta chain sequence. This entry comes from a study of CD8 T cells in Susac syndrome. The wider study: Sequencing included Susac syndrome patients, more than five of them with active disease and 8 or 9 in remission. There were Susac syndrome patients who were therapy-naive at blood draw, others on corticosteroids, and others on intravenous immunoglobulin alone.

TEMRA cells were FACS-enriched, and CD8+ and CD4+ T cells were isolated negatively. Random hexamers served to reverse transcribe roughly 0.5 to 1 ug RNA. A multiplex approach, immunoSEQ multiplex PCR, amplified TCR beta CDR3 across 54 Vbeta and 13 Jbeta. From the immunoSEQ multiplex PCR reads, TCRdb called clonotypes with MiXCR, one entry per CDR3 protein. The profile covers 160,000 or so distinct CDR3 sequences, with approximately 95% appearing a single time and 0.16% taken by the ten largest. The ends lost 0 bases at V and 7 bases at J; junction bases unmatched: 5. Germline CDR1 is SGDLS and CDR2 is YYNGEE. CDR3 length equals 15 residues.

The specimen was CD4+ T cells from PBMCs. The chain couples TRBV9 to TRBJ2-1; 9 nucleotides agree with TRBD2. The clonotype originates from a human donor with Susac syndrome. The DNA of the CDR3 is TGTGCCAGCAGCGTAGGGCGGGGGGGCCGGAATGAGCAGTTCTTC. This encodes CASSVGRGGRNEQFF.